This T cell receptor beta chain was sequenced in a study of blood T cell repertoires in COVID-19. As for the study in general: Samples representing acute and convalescent COVID-19 were sourced from the United States, Italy and Spain. Sample material is recorded as cDNA or gDNA derived from T cells, B-cell-depleted T cells, or PBMCs.

This clone was seen just once. As handled by the study authors: Nucleated cell counts were estimated from reference gene primer amplification. Measured with immunoSEQ multiplex PCR; TCRdb has only the in-frame clones, and not every one. That table supplies the V and J calls and clone size; D and trimming were determined from the DNA. Of under 200,000 clones detected, roughly 83% appear once; the ten largest clones hold roughly 9%. The trim removed 1 base at V and 6 bases at J, leaving 6 bases unmatched. CDR3 size: 15 residues. Germline V gene sequence: CDR1 SGDLS, CDR2 YYNGEE. The genes are TRBV9 and TRBJ2-1, with 8 positions matching TRBD2. The sample was peripheral blood. This receptor was identified in a woman older than 75 with active or convalescent COVID-19. The CDR3 nucleotides are TGTGCCAGCAGCGTAAGTAGCGGGGAATCCAATGAGCAGTTCTTC. The encoded protein is CASSVSSGESNEQFF.